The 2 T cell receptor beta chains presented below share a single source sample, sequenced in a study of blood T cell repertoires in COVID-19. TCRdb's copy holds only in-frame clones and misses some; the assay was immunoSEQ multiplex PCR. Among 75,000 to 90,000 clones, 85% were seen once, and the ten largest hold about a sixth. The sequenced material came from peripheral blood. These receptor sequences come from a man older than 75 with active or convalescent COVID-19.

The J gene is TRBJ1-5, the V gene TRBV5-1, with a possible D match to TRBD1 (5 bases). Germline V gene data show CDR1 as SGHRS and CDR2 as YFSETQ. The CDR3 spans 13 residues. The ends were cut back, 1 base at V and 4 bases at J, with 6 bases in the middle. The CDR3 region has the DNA TGCGCCAGCAGCTTGCAGGGAAATCAGCCCCAGCATTTT. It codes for CASSLQGNQPQHF.

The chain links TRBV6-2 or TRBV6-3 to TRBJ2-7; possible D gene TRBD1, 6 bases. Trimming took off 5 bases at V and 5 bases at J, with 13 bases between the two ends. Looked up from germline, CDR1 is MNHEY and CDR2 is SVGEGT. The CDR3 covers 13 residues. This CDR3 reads CASSHGQSHEQYV. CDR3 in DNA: TGTGCCAGCAGTCATGGACAGTCCCACGAGCAGTACGTC.